The 7 T cell receptor beta chains below all came from one sample that was sequenced in a study of early T cells in non-severe SARS-CoV-2 infection. Each CDR3 protein is one row after TCRdb ran MiXCR on the 5' RACE reads. Of some 60,000 distinct CDR3 sequences in the sample, 8% to 10% were seen once. Material: whole blood. Receptor source: an adult who was a healthcare worker with PCR-confirmed SARS-CoV-2 infection or an uninfected control (not recorded which).

Concerning this clonotype: A much larger clone differs from this one at a single base, so this may be a read error. The chain recombines TRBV27 with TRBJ2-1, with 15 nucleotides matching TRBD2. The CDR3 is 17 residues long. Germline values: CDR1 MNHEY, CDR2 SMNVEV (reference sequence). J was trimmed by 6 bases and V by 5 bases; bases with no gene match: 8. DNA for the CDR3: TGTGCCAGCAGTCCCAGGACTAGCGGGAGGGTCCGCAATGAGCAGTTCTTC. Protein product: CASSPRTSGRVRNEQFF.

This clonotype was seen at least ten times. V gene TRBV20-1 combines with J gene TRBJ2-7, with D possibly matching TRBD2 (5 bases). CDR3 length: 13 residues. Germline V lookup: CDR1 DFQATT, CDR2 SNEGSKA (reference sequence). V gave up 5 bases and J gave up 2 bases, with 13 bases separating them. The CDR3 bases are TGCAGTGCTTCGGGCGGGTTACCCTACGAGCAGTACTTC. It codes for CSASGGLPYEQYF.

This clonotype has at least ten counts. In DNA form, the CDR3 reads TGTGCCAGCAGTGATGTGCGGGGGGATACGCAGTATTTT. It specifies CASSDVRGDTQYF. This chain links TRBV6-2 or TRBV6-3 with TRBJ2-3, with 7 bases aligning to TRBD2. Germline values: CDR1 MNHEY, CDR2 SVGEGT. There are 13 residues in the CDR3. With V trimmed by 5 bases and J by 6 bases, 5 bases remained unmatched.

Ten or more counts support this clonotype. This chain links TRBV7-8 with TRBJ1-5; TRBD1 aligns across 9 bases. CDR3 length: 17 amino acids. Germline CDR1 and CDR2: SGHVS and FQNEAQ. The junction had 12 bases not matched to a gene; V was cut back by 5 bases and J by 4 bases. The CDR3 region is CASSLTGTGSGNQPQHF. CDR3 bases: TGTGCCAGCAGCCTTACTGGGACAGGGTCGGGTAATCAGCCCCAGCATTTT.

This clonotype was seen many times. V and J are TRBV21-1 and TRBJ2-4; the table gives TRBD2 as D, unverified against the DNA. TRBV21-1 represents a pseudogene. The CDR3 has 18 residues. The CDR3 DNA reads as TGTGCCAGCAGCAATCTCGGGTCGCGGGAGGGAGTGGCGTACATTCAGTACTTC. It translates to CASSNLGSREGVAYIQYF.

This clonotype was counted many times. J is TRBJ2-7 and V is TRBV20-1, with a weak D call TRBD2 (5 bases). The ends were cut back, 5 bases at V and 7 bases at J, with 18 bases in the middle. The CDR3 runs 13 residues. Germline CDR1 reads DFQATT; CDR2 reads SNEGSKA (reference sequence). The CDR3 region is CSASGPPGSEQYF. CDR3 DNA sequence: TGCAGTGCTTCCGGACCCCCGGGGAGTGAGCAGTACTTC.

This clonotype has a count of ten or more. The rearrangement uses TRBV12-3 or TRBV12-4 and TRBJ1-5; 8 bases align to TRBD1. Trimming removed 5 bases from V and 0 bases from J; junction bases left unmatched: 12. The CDR3 extends over 18 amino acids. Here the CDR3 reads CASSRRTGSPNSNQPQHF. The CDR3 nucleotides are TGTGCCAGCAGTAGACGGACAGGGAGTCCAAATAGCAATCAGCCCCAGCATTTT.